Following are 10 T cell receptor beta chains from one sample sequenced in a study of radiotherapy plus CTLA-4 blockade in lung cancer listed by TCRdb under 2018. The library was produced with the immunoSEQ multiplex PCR assay. Here the immuneACCESS table is served through TCRdb, limited to in-frame sequences with V and J called. Missing clones are a known gap in these copies; in checked studies unresolved V genes cover under half, and the rest lacks a known reason. A total of around 70,000 clones appear in this sample, approximately 80% of them only once. The ten largest clones capture approximately 4.1% of the sample. The sample consisted of peripheral blood, taken from a patient treated with radiotherapy plus ipilimumab. The source is a human donor with non-small cell lung cancer who had a partial response to radiotherapy plus ipilimumab.

The rearrangement links TRBV7-2 to TRBJ2-1, with TRBD2 matching over 12 bases. Germline-derived CDR1 and CDR2 are SGHTA and FQGNSA. The CDR3 is made up of 14 amino acids. J lost 12 bases, V lost 4 bases, and 7 bases had no gene match. For the CDR3, the DNA is TGTGCCAGCAGCTCGGGACTAGCGGGTACGGGGCAGTTCTTC. Residues: CASSSGLAGTGQFF.

The chain combines TRBV2 with TRBJ2-5; D is undetermined. Germline V gives CDR1 SNHLY, CDR2 FYNNEI. The CDR3 consists of 13 residues. V was pared by 2 bases and J by 2 bases, with 6 bases between. The CDR3 here is CASSELRQETQYF. The CDR3 DNA reads TGTGCCAGCAGTGAACTGCGGCAAGAGACCCAGTACTTC.

J is TRBJ1-1 and V is TRBV5-1; TRBD1 matches 8 bases. The CDR3 loop spans 14 amino acids. CDR1 and CDR2 from the germline V gene are SGHRS and YFSETQ. With V trimmed by 5 bases and J by 4 bases, 7 bases remained unmatched. The CDR3 region has the DNA TGCGCCAGCAGTAATCTTGGACAGGGCACTGAAGCTTTCTTT. It specifies CASSNLGQGTEAFF.

This clone has just one count. The chain couples TRBV7-7 to TRBJ2-7, with 13 bases fitting TRBD2. Germline loops: CDR1 SSHAT, CDR2 FNYEAQ (reference sequence). The V gene end was trimmed by 5 bases and the J gene end by 2 bases; junction bases not matched to a gene: 12. This CDR3 contains 18 residues. The DNA of the CDR3 is TGTGCCAGCAGCCCCCGGACTAGCGGGAGAGAAGGCCCCTACGAGCAGTACTTC. It is translated as CASSPRTSGREGPYEQYF.

The rearrangement joins TRBV28 to TRBJ2-2; weak D call: TRBD2 (6 bases). V was clipped by 5 bases and J by 7 bases, with 11 bases between them. Per germline, CDR1 MDHEN and CDR2 SYDVKM. The CDR3 loop spans 13 amino acids. The DNA of the CDR3 is TGTGCCAGCAGTCCCTGGGGGGACGGGGAGCTGTTTTTT. This codes for CASSPWGDGELFF.

The chain joins TRBV7-2 to TRBJ1-2, with unresolved D. CDR3 length equals 14 residues. Germline values: CDR1 SGHTA, CDR2 FQGNSA. Trimming removed 2 bases at V and 0 bases at J, with 7 bases between. CDR3 coding DNA: TGTGCCAGCAGCTTACGCACTTCTAACTATGGCTACACCTTC. Translated, it gives CASSLRTSNYGYTF.

CDR3 DNA: TGTGCCAGCAGCATCACAGGGTCCCTCTCCTACGAGCAGTACTTC. Protein product: CASSITGSLSYEQYF. This rearrangement joins TRBV7-9 to TRBJ2-7; TRBD1 is a possible D gene (6 bases). V was cut by 5 bases and J by 0 bases, with 14 bases left in between. Germline CDR1 SEHNR, CDR2 FQNEAQ (reference sequence). CDR3 length equals 15 residues.

V usage is TRBV10-3 and J usage is TRBJ1-1; 10 nucleotides agree with TRBD1. With 6 bases clipped from V and 4 bases from J, the junction kept 14 bases outside the gene matches. In germline, CDR1 is ENHRY, CDR2 SYGVKD. The CDR3 is 17 amino acids. CDR3 residues: CAIRKTPGQGSSTEAFF. CDR3 sequence (DNA): TGTGCCATCAGGAAAACTCCGGGACAGGGGAGTAGCACTGAAGCTTTCTTT.

The chain is built from TRBV21-1 and TRBJ2-7; the D call TRBD2 from the table was never checked on the DNA. TRBV21-1 is a recognized pseudogene. The CDR3 runs to 14 residues. This CDR3 is CASSKERGSYEQYF. The CDR3 DNA is TGTGCCAGCAGCAAAGAAAGAGGGAGCTACGAGCAGTACTTC.

Written as DNA, the CDR3 is TGTGCCAGCAGCTTAGTATACGACTACTCCTACGAGCAGTACTTC. It codes for CASSLVYDYSYEQYF. This chain connects TRBV28 to TRBJ2-7; a possible D gene is TRBD2 (5 bases). Looked up from germline, CDR1 is MDHEN and CDR2 is SYDVKM. The length of the CDR3 is 15 residues. V lost 6 bases and J lost 0, with 15 bases in between.